This TCR beta chain was recorded in a study of chemoradiotherapy in HPV16-positive cancers. Whole-study findings and limits: Functional assays defining HPV-specific T cells used only a couple of HPV16-positive patients.

TCRdb keeps only in-frame clones here, not all; method: immunoSEQ multiplex PCR. The sample shows fewer than 40,000 clones, approximately 90% of them seen only once. Germline CDR1 MNHEY, CDR2 SVGAGI. Deletions cut 6 bases from V and 5 bases from J, with 10 bases between. The CDR3 is 13 residues long. Comments on this clone: What it binds is unknown.

This chain links TRBV6-5 with TRBJ2-2; unclear D gene. The material was blood, obtained from a patient who underwent chemoradiotherapy. This sequence was found in a human donor with HPV-associated anogenital cancer. CDR3 coding DNA: TGTGCCAGCAGCCCGAGCTGGACCGGGGAGCTGTTTTTT. Protein product: CASSPSWTGELFF.